This is a list of T cell receptor beta chains from one sample in a study of blood T cell repertoires in COVID-19. Using immunoSEQ multiplex PCR, the repertoire was profiled, and TCRdb retains in-frame clones only, with some absent. The sample carries roughly 300,000 clones, more than 70% recorded once. Sequenced material: peripheral blood. These receptors were collected from a woman aged 45-65 years who had recovered from COVID-19. CDR3s include the opening cysteine and the closing phenylalanine or tryptophan. The D gene is left open where the match is weak. Clone size appears in some rows only: once, few, many, or a class for an expanded clone.

clone size	V gene	J gene	D gene	CDR3 DNA	CDR3 protein
once	TRBV19	TRBJ1-2	TRBD1	TGTGCCAGTAGTACACCCGGACAGGGAATTCCTAGCTACACCTTC	CASSTPGQGIPSYTF
.	TRBV6-2/TRBV6-3	TRBJ2-7	TRBD1	TGTGCCAGCAGTCAACCGGGACAGTGGAACGAGCAGTACTTC	CASSQPGQWNEQYF
.	TRBV28	TRBJ2-3	.	TGTGCCAGCGGGGCCTCTAGGGACTTAGATACGCAGTATTTT	CASGASRDLDTQYF
.	TRBV28	TRBJ2-2	TRBD1	TGTGCCAGCAGCGCCGGGACAGGGGGCCCCGGGGAGCTGTTTTTT	CASSAGTGGPGELFF
.	TRBV3-1/TRBV3-2	TRBJ1-2	.	TGTGCCAGCAGCCAAGATCCGGCAGGGTTCTATGGCTACACCTTC	CASSQDPAGFYGYTF
.	TRBV10-2	TRBJ2-5	.	TGCGCCAGCAGTGGTAGTAGGGGAGAGACCCAGTACTTC	CASSGSRGETQYF
.	TRBV5-1	TRBJ2-3	.	TGCGCCAGCAGCTTGGCCGTAGCGGAACGCACAGATACGCAGTATTTT	CASSLAVAERTDTQYF
.	TRBV9	TRBJ1-6	TRBD1	TGTGCCAGCAGCGTATCCCCCGGGACAGGGAGTTCACCCCTCCACTTT	CASSVSPGTGSSPLHF
.	TRBV5-4	TRBJ2-3	TRBD2	TGTGCCAGCACCTCCGCGGTAGCGGGGCCAGATACGCAGTATTTT	CASTSAVAGPDTQYF
.	TRBV9	TRBJ2-5	.	TGTGCCAGCAGCGTAGGAACAGGGCGGGAGACCCAGTACTTC	CASSVGTGRETQYF
.	TRBV5-6	TRBJ1-1	TRBD1	TGTGCCAGCAGCTTGGTGGACAGGGAAAACACTGAAGCTTTCTTT	CASSLVDRENTEAFF
.	TRBV6-1	TRBJ1-1	.	TGTGCCAGCAGTGCCCGGCTAAGACAGCGGGGGAATGAAGCTTTCTTT	CASSARLRQRGNEAFF
.	TRBV18	TRBJ1-2	TRBD1	TGTGCCAGCTCCCCGACAGGGGTTCTTCGTGGTTATGGCTACACCTTC	CASSPTGVLRGYGYTF
.	TRBV4-1	TRBJ2-2	TRBD1	TGCGCCAGCAGCCACTCTCCGGGACAGGCCACCGGGGAGCTGTTTTTT	CASSHSPGQATGELFF
.	TRBV7-8	TRBJ2-1	TRBD2	TGTGCCAGCAGCATTAGCGGGGGGTACTACAATGAGCAGTTCTTC	CASSISGGYYNEQFF
.	TRBV12-3/TRBV12-4	TRBJ1-1	.	TGTGCCAGCACCGGGGTTACAGAGGCTTTCTTT	CASTGVTEAFF
.	TRBV6-1	TRBJ1-2	TRBD1	TGTGCCAGCAGTGAAAGTATGGGACAGGGACCTTCCGGCGGCTACACCTTC	CASSESMGQGPSGGYTF
.	TRBV2	TRBJ1-2	.	TGTGCCAGCAGTGGTTCAGGGGTCTATGGCTACACCTTC	CASSGSGVYGYTF
.	TRBV6-2/TRBV6-3	TRBJ2-5	TRBD1	TGTGCCAGCAGTTACCTGGACAGGGCAGAGACCCAGTACTTC	CASSYLDRAETQYF
.	TRBV7-2	TRBJ1-2	.	TGTGCCAGCAGCTTGACTTCCCCTTATGGCTACACCTTC	CASSLTSPYGYTF
.	TRBV3-1/TRBV3-2	TRBJ2-2	TRBD1	TGTGCCAGCAGCGGGCTTGAGCAGGGGGTAACCGGGGAGCTGTTTTTT	CASSGLEQGVTGELFF
few	TRBV7-8	TRBJ2-5	TRBD2	TGTGCCAGCAGCCGAGTGGGTAGCGGGGGCCCAGAGACCCAGTACTTC	CASSRVGSGGPETQYF
.	TRBV19	TRBJ1-4	TRBD1	TGTGCCAGTAGCCGGGACAGGAGGGAAAAACTGTTTTTT	CASSRDRREKLFF
.	TRBV28	TRBJ1-6	TRBD1	TGTGCCAGCAGTTTCAAGGTCTGGTGGGGACAGTCGAATTCACCCCTCCACTTT	CASSFKVWWGQSNSPLHF
.	TRBV4-1	TRBJ2-1	.	TGCGCCAGCAGCCAAGCGTCTCAGGGGACGCAGTTCTTC	CASSQASQGTQFF
.	TRBV11-2	TRBJ2-5	TRBD1	TGTGCCAGCAGCTTTGGACAGGGCCAAGAGACCCAGTACTTC	CASSFGQGQETQYF
once	TRBV9	TRBJ2-1	TRBD2	TGTGCCAGCAGCCCAGATCGCGGGGGTCTTTCGAATGAGCAGTTCTTC	CASSPDRGGLSNEQFF
once	TRBV19	TRBJ2-5	TRBD1	TGTGCCAGTAGTTTACGTCCCGGGACAGGGCCAGAGACCCAGTACTTC	CASSLRPGTGPETQYF
.	TRBV20-1	TRBJ2-7	.	TGCAGTGCTAGTGGGGCCAGGGTCCACGAGCAGTACTTC	CSASGARVHEQYF
.	TRBV27	TRBJ2-3	.	TGTGCCAGCACCCGGGAGGATACGCAGTATTTT	CASTREDTQYF
.	TRBV3-1/TRBV3-2	TRBJ2-1	.	TGTGCCAGCAGCCAACCCAGGGGTGTCTACAATGAGCAGTTCTTC	CASSQPRGVYNEQFF
.	TRBV6-5	TRBJ1-1	.	TGTGCCAGCAGTTACCGAGGTCTCACTGAAGCTTTCTTT	CASSYRGLTEAFF
.	TRBV5-5	TRBJ2-5	TRBD1	TGTGCCAGCAGCATTGCCGGGACAGGGTTTGGCGAGACCCAGTACTTC	CASSIAGTGFGETQYF
.	TRBV19	TRBJ1-2	.	TGTGCCAGTAACGGAGGGGCCGGCTACACCTTC	CASNGGAGYTF
.	TRBV4-2	TRBJ2-1	TRBD2	TGTGCCAGCAGCCCCTTTTCGGGAGGGCTCGGCAATGAGCAGTTCTTC	CASSPFSGGLGNEQFF
.	TRBV19	TRBJ1-1	.	TGTGCCAGTAGTATAACAGGCCTGAACACTGAAGCTTTCTTT	CASSITGLNTEAFF
.	TRBV7-2	TRBJ2-3	.	TGTGCCAGCAGCTTGTCGGTGGGAGATCAAGATACGCAGTATTTT	CASSLSVGDQDTQYF
.	TRBV6-1	TRBJ2-7	TRBD2	TGTGCCAGCAGTGATCTAGCGGGTACCTACGAGCAGTACTTC	CASSDLAGTYEQYF
.	TRBV5-1	TRBJ1-4	.	TGCGCCAGCAGCCCTTACTCGAATGAAAAACTGTTTTTT	CASSPYSNEKLFF
once	TRBV7-2	TRBJ2-5	TRBD2	TGTGCCAGCAGCTGGAGCCTACTAGCGGGGGAACAAGAGACCCAGTACTTC	CASSWSLLAGEQETQYF
.	TRBV6-1	TRBJ1-4	.	TGTGCCAGCAGTGACAGGGCTGCAACTAATGAAAAACTGTTTTTT	CASSDRAATNEKLFF
.	TRBV9	TRBJ2-7	TRBD2	TGTGCCAGCAGCCCCAGAGGACTAGCGGGAGACTACGAGCAGTACTTC	CASSPRGLAGDYEQYF
.	TRBV7-3	TRBJ1-3	.	TGTGCCAGCAGCTTCAAGACAGCCTCTGGAAACACCATATATTTT	CASSFKTASGNTIYF
.	TRBV6-1	TRBJ1-1	.	TGTGCCAGTGCAATATCGGGACTCACGCCTGAAGCTTTCTTT	CASAISGLTPEAFF
.	TRBV5-1	TRBJ1-1	.	TGCGCCAGCAGCTTACAGGGTTACCGAGAGAACACTGAAGCTTTCTTT	CASSLQGYRENTEAFF
few	TRBV6-5	TRBJ2-2	.	TGTGCCAGCGGGAGAAATCACAACACCGGGGAGCTGTTTTTT	CASGRNHNTGELFF
.	TRBV28	TRBJ1-2	.	TGTGCCAGCAGTATGACAGGTACCTATGGCTACACCTTC	CASSMTGTYGYTF
.	TRBV7-9	TRBJ1-5	.	TGTGCCAGCAGCCCGGGGGACGGGTGGGATCAGCCCCAGCATTTT	CASSPGDGWDQPQHF
.	TRBV7-8	TRBJ2-1	TRBD2	TGTGCCAGCAGCACAAGACTAGCGGGATACAATGAGCAGTTCTTC	CASSTRLAGYNEQFF
.	TRBV10-3	TRBJ2-7	TRBD1	TGTGCCACCGGGACAGGGCTCAACGAGCAGTACTTC	CATGTGLNEQYF
.	TRBV6-2/TRBV6-3	TRBJ1-1	TRBD1	TGTGCCAGCAGTTACTCGTATCAGGGGGCGAACACTGAAGCTTTCTTT	CASSYSYQGANTEAFF
.	TRBV13	TRBJ2-2	.	TGTGCCAGCAGCTTTTATGAGAGGGCCTACACCGGGGAGCTGTTTTTT	CASSFYERAYTGELFF
.	TRBV5-5	TRBJ1-1	.	TGTGCCAGCAGCTTGGAGGGAGGGACGTCTGAAGCTTTCTTT	CASSLEGGTSEAFF
.	TRBV28	TRBJ2-4	.	TGTGCCAGCAGTAGATCCGTTCGCGAGCCCAAAAACATTCAGTACTTC	CASSRSVREPKNIQYF
few	TRBV7-9	TRBJ1-5	TRBD1	TGTGCCAGCAGCCTCGGACAGGTGGATCAGCCCCAGCATTTT	CASSLGQVDQPQHF
once	TRBV7-2	TRBJ1-5	.	TGTGCCAGCAGCTTTCAGGGTGTGGGTCAGCCCCAGCATTTT	CASSFQGVGQPQHF
.	TRBV10-1	TRBJ1-5	.	TGCGCCAGCATGCGGGATCAGCCCCAGCATTTT	CASMRDQPQHF
few	TRBV18	TRBJ1-1	.	TGTGCCAGCTCTCCGCAGGTCGTGCGTGTCGGCACTGAAGCTTTCTTT	CASSPQVVRVGTEAFF
.	TRBV7-2	TRBJ2-7	TRBD2	TGTGCCAGCAGCACCATCGGGTCCGGGGGGGAGCAGTACTTC	CASSTIGSGGEQYF